This paragraph reports one T cell receptor beta chain. The antigen remains undetermined. PCR amplification relied on 60 Vbeta primers (plus 13 Jbeta primers). Clones were read by immunoSEQ multiplex PCR, and TCRdb kept only the in-frame ones, dropping some. Among some 200,000 clones listed, over 75% were seen once. The source of the sample is a study of cytomegalovirus exposure and HLA in healthy donors. Study-wide points: Prior analysis indicated that the majority of TCR beta V segments exhibited productivity approximately 87% or approximately 30% of the time. Researchers reported in a later analysis that common viral pathogens appeared linked to several top clusters.

It was healthy bone marrow donors who served as donors. The CDR3 covers 15 residues. V lost 5 bases and J lost 6; bases outside the gene matches: 9. CDR1 and CDR2 (germline): SNHLY, FYNNEI. The clonotype originates from a man aged 45-60 years in good health and CMV-seronegative. Sequencing used PBMCs. The chain uses TRBV2 and TRBJ2-2; the match to TRBD1 covers 7 bases. The CDR3 loop is CASSKGAGGSGELFF. The CDR3 region has the DNA TGTGCCAGCAGTAAGGGAGCAGGGGGTTCCGGGGAGCTGTTTTTT.